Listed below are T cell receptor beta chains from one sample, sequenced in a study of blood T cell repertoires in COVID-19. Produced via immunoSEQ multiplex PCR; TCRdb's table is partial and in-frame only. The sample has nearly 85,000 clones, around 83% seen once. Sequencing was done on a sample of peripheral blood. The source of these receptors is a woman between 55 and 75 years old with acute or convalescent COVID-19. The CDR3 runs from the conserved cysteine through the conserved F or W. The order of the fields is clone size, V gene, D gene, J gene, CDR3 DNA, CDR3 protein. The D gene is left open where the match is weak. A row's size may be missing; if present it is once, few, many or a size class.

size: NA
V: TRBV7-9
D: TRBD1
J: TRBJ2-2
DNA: TGTGCCAGCAGCCCGGGGACAGGGAACACCGGGGAGCTGTTTTTT
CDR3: CASSPGTGNTGELFF

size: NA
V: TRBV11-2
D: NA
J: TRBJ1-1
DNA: TGTGCCAGCAGCTTAGTAGGGGGGGGCACTGAAGCTTTCTTT
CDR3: CASSLVGGGTEAFF

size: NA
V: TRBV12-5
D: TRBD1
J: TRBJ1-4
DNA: TGTGCTAGTGGTTTGTTCCGGGACAGGGAGATCCCTAATGAAAAACTGTTTTTT
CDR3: CASGLFRDREIPNEKLFF

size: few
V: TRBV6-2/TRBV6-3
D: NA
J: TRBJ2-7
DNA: TGTGCCAGCAGTTACTCTGGGCAGTCCCACTCCTACGAGCAGTACTTC
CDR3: CASSYSGQSHSYEQYF

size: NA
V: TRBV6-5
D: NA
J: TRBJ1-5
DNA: TGTGCCAGCAGTTACAAGGCAGGTACAAATCAGCCCCAGCATTTT
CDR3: CASSYKAGTNQPQHF

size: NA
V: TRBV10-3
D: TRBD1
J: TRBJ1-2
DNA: TGTGCCATCAGTGGGAGCACAGGGGGGAGAAGTGATGGCTACACCTTC
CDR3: CAISGSTGGRSDGYTF

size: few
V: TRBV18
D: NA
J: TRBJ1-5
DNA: TGTGCCAGCTCACCATTTAGGGAGAGGGTCAATCAGCCCCAGCATTTT
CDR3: CASSPFRERVNQPQHF

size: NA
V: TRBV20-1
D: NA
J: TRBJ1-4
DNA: TGCAGTGCCAGTTCGGGGGGTGATGAAAAACTGTTTTTT
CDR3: CSASSGGDEKLFF

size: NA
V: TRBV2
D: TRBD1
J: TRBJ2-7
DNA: TGTGCCAGCAGTGAAAGGCAGGGGGTCGACGAGCAGTACTTC
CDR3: CASSERQGVDEQYF

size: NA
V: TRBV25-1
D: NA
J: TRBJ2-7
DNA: TGTGCCAGCAGTGCTGTAGGGTGGACAGTTTACGAGCAGTACTTC
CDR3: CASSAVGWTVYEQYF

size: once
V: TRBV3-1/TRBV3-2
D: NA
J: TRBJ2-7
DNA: TGTGCCAGCAGCGTTAGTTGGGAGCAGTACTTC
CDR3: CASSVSWEQYF

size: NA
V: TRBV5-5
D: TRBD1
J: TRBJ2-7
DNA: TGTGCCAGCAGCTTTGTGGGACAGGCCTACGAGCAGTACTTC
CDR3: CASSFVGQAYEQYF

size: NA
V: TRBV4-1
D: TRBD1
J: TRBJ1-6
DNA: TGCGCCAGCAGCCAAGCTGACAGGGTTTATAATTCACCCCTCCACTTT
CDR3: CASSQADRVYNSPLHF

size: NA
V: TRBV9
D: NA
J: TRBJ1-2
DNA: TGTGCCAGCAGCGTAGGCAGTCCAGGAGGCTACACCTTC
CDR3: CASSVGSPGGYTF

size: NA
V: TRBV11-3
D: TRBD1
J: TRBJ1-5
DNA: TGTGCCAGCAGCCGCAGTGAGCCTGCGCTCGGGACAGGGTACCATCAGCCCCAGCATTTT
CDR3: CASSRSEPALGTGYHQPQHF

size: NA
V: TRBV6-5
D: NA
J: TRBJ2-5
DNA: TGTGCCAGCAGGCCCTTGGGAGTAGTGACCCAGTACTTC
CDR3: CASRPLGVVTQYF

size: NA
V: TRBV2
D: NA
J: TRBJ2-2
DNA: TGTGCCAGCAGCTTCGTAGCGGAGGGTGACACCGGGGAGCTGTTTTTT
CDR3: CASSFVAEGDTGELFF

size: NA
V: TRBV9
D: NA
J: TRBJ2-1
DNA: TGTGCCAGCAGCGCGGGGGCGGGGGCGTACAATGAGCAGTTCTTC
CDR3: CASSAGAGAYNEQFF

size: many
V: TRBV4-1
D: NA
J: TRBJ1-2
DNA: TGCGCCAGCAGCCAAGCCCTCGCGTGGGGCTACACCTTC
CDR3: CASSQALAWGYTF

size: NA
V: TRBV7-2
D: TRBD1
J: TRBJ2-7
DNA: TGTGCCAGCAGCTTAGCGCCGGACAGGGGAGCCTACGAGCAGTACTTC
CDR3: CASSLAPDRGAYEQYF

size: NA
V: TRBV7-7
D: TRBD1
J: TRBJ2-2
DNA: TGTGCTAGCAGCTTAGGGACAGGAGTGAACACCGGGGAGCTGTTTTTT
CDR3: CASSLGTGVNTGELFF

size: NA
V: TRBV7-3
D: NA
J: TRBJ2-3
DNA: TGTGCCAGCAGCTTCGTACACGGGACAGATACGCAGTATTTT
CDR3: CASSFVHGTDTQYF

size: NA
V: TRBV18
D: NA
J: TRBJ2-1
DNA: TGTGCCAGCTCACGCAGCTCCTACAATGAGCAGTTCTTC
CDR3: CASSRSSYNEQFF

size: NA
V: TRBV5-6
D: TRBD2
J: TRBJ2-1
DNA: TGTGCCAGCGGAGATACTAGCGGCGCCTACAATGAGCAGTTCTTC
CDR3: CASGDTSGAYNEQFF

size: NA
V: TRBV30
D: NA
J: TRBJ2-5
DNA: TGTGCCTGGAGTGTATGGCGGGGAGAGACCCAGTACTTC
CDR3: CAWSVWRGETQYF

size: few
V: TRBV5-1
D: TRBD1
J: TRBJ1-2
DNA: TGCGCCAGCAGCTTGGCCTTTCGGGGACAGGGTGATGGCTACACCTTC
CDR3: CASSLAFRGQGDGYTF

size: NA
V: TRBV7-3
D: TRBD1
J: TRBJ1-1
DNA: TGTGCCAGCAGCTTGACAGGGACGGACACTGAAGCTTTCTTT
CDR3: CASSLTGTDTEAFF

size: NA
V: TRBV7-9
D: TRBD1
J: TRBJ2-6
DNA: TGTGCCAGCAGCTTTTGGACAGGAATCTCTGGGGCCAACGTCCTGACTTTC
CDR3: CASSFWTGISGANVLTF

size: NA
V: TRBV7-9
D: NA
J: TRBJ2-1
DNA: TGTGCCAGCAGCCTACCCGGGTCCCAAAGGGAGCAGTTCTTC
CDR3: CASSLPGSQREQFF